This entry concerns a single T cell receptor beta chain. The antigen is unknown. This specimen belongs to a study of OX40 agonist ivuxolimab in advanced cancers. Germline V gives CDR1 SGHTS, CDR2 YDEGEE. V trimming: 6 bases; J trimming: 1 base; junction bases outside the gene matches: 9. CDR3 length equals 16 residues. Here immunoSEQ multiplex PCR was the method, and the copy in TCRdb shows in-frame clones only, minus some. Among tens of thousands of clones listed, approximately 90% were seen once. Study results and limitations: Compared with others, partial responders at 0.1-3.0 mg/kg displayed clonal expansion among the lowest.

The specimen comprised CD4+ or CD8+ T cells sorted from blood, sampled in a trial of the OX40 agonist ivuxolimab. This clonotype originated in an adult with an advanced solid tumor such as melanoma, head and neck, liver or kidney cancer. The chain uses TRBV5-8 and TRBJ2-1; 8 bases map to TRBD2. The CDR3 nucleotides are TGTGCCAGCAACCCCCTAACGGGAGGGTCCTACAATGAGCAGTTCTTC. It specifies CASNPLTGGSYNEQFF.